This is a list of T cell receptor beta chains from one sample in a study of a mutant IDH1 vaccine in newly diagnosed glioma. The antigens these receptors bind are not known. Here immunoSEQ multiplex PCR was the method, and the copy in TCRdb shows in-frame clones only, minus some. The sample shows 50,000 to 75,000 clones, 74% of them seen only once. The sequenced sample was PBMCs, obtained from a glioma patient whose treatment included an IDH1 peptide vaccine. The origin of the receptors is a man between 50 and 59 years old with glioma. Both conserved end residues are part of each CDR3. The D gene is left open where the match is weak. Clone size appears in some rows only: once, few, many, or a class for an expanded clone.

TRBJ2-1 . TRBD1 TRBV5-1 CASSPPGQGTNEQFF TGCGCCAGCAGCCCACCGGGACAGGGGACGAATGAGCAGTTCTTC
TRBJ2-7 . TRBD1 TRBV2 CASSERAGGADEQYF TGTGCCAGCAGTGAACGGGCAGGGGGCGCGGACGAGCAGTACTTC
TRBJ2-3 . . TRBV27 CASSRRGRISTDTQYF TGTGCCAGCAGCCGCCGCGGCCGTATTAGCACAGATACGCAGTATTTT
TRBJ2-2 . TRBD2 TRBV5-1 CASSRGTTNTGELFF TGCGCCAGCAGCCGGGGGACTACTAACACCGGGGAGCTGTTTTTT
TRBJ2-4 . . TRBV2 CASSDPTEQVQAKNIQYF TGTGCCAGCAGTGATCCTACGGAACAGGTTCAAGCCAAAAACATTCAGTACTTC
TRBJ2-7 . . TRBV6-5 CASSYGSEQYF TGTGCCAGCAGTTACGGGAGCGAGCAGTACTTC
TRBJ2-5 . . TRBV30 CAWSVPETQYF TGTGCCTGGAGTGTTCCGGAGACCCAGTACTTC
TRBJ1-5 few TRBD1 TRBV27 CASRLRQGANQPQHF TGTGCCAGCAGACTCCGACAGGGGGCGAATCAGCCCCAGCATTTT
TRBJ1-1 few . TRBV18 CASSPGRSGTEAFF TGTGCCAGCTCACCCGGCCGTTCAGGCACTGAAGCTTTCTTT
TRBJ2-1 . . TRBV29-1 CSAGVQSPSEFF TGCAGCGCCGGGGTTCAGTCCCCCTCGGAGTTCTTC
TRBJ2-7 . TRBD1 TRBV19 CASSPSDRASYEQYF TGTGCCAGTAGTCCGTCGGACAGGGCCTCCTACGAGCAGTACTTC
TRBJ2-6 . . TRBV27 CASSPRTDSGANVLTF TGTGCCAGCAGTCCCCGAACAGACTCTGGGGCCAACGTCCTGACTTTC
TRBJ1-1 . TRBD1 TRBV6-6 CASSYPQGKVEAFF TGTGCCAGCAGTTACCCACAGGGGAAAGTTGAAGCTTTCTTT
TRBJ1-1 . . TRBV14 CASSPDGGWGGDTEAFF TGTGCCAGCAGCCCCGACGGTGGATGGGGAGGGGACACTGAAGCTTTCTTT
TRBJ1-5 . . TRBV30 CAWRDNSNQPQHF TGTGCCTGGAGGGACAATAGCAATCAGCCCCAGCATTTT
TRBJ1-2 . . TRBV18 CASSPQKDGYTF TGTGCCAGCTCACCACAAAAGGATGGCTACACCTTC
TRBJ1-5 . . TRBV4-1 CASSQVAGANQPQHF TGCGCCAGCAGCCAAGTGGCAGGGGCTAATCAGCCCCAGCATTTT
TRBJ1-2 . . TRBV10-3 CAISDGTEANYGYTF TGTGCCATCAGTGACGGGACGGAAGCTAACTATGGCTACACCTTC
TRBJ1-1 . . TRBV7-2 CASSSTGGTTEAFF TGTGCCAGCAGCTCGACTGGGGGAACCACTGAAGCTTTCTTT
TRBJ2-5 . . TRBV14 CASSHVPKETQYF TGTGCCAGCAGCCACGTCCCGAAAGAGACCCAGTACTTC
TRBJ1-4 . . TRBV6-5 CASRHRAGTNEKLFF TGTGCCAGCAGACATCGGGCAGGGACTAATGAAAAACTGTTTTTT
TRBJ1-1 many . TRBV14 CASSLTMGNTEAFF TGTGCCAGCAGCCTCACCATGGGGAACACTGAAGCTTTCTTT
TRBJ2-7 . TRBD1 TRBV5-1 CASRNRGAYEQYF TGCGCCAGCCGAAACAGGGGTGCCTACGAGCAGTACTTC
TRBJ2-3 . . TRBV5-4 CASSLAAGRADTQYF TGTGCCAGCAGCTTGGCTGCGGGGCGCGCAGATACGCAGTATTTT
TRBJ2-2 . TRBD1 TRBV19 CASSTRDSNTGELFF TGTGCCAGTAGTACTCGGGACAGTAACACCGGGGAGCTGTTTTTT
TRBJ2-3 . . TRBV9 CASSVVDSTDTQYF TGTGCCAGCAGCGTAGTTGATAGCACAGATACGCAGTATTTT
TRBJ2-3 . . TRBV5-6 CASSFGTQAPSTDTQYF TGTGCCAGCAGCTTTGGGACCCAAGCCCCTAGCACAGATACGCAGTATTTT
TRBJ1-5 few . TRBV30 CAWSVRQDQPQHF TGTGCCTGGAGTGTACGACAAGATCAGCCCCAGCATTTT
TRBJ2-7 . TRBD1 TRBV9 CASSPRTGDNEQYF TGTGCCAGCAGCCCTCGGACAGGGGACAACGAGCAGTACTTC